Listed below are T cell receptor beta chains from one sample, sequenced in a study of identical twins. TCRdb reprocessed the 5' RACE reads via MiXCR and lists one record per CDR3 protein. This table holds about 790,000 distinct CDR3 sequences, 18% found once. The sample also formed part of further work on T cells expressing NK-cell markers.

Sequenced input: PBMCs. Every receptor here comes from a woman aged 18-29 years in good health. Each CDR3 is given with its conserved first and last residue. D genes are given only for firm matches. Size is omitted from some rows. Given values are once, few, many or a class for expanded clones.

V gene	clone size	J gene	D gene	CDR3 DNA	CDR3 protein
TRBV20-1	many	TRBJ2-1	.	TGCAGTGCTAGAGCTCGATCCACCTCATTCAATGAGCAGTTCTTC	CSARARSTSFNEQFF
TRBV12-3/TRBV12-4	few	TRBJ2-3	.	TGTGCCAGCAGTTTTGGAAGCGCTTCAGATACGCAGTATTTT	CASSFGSASDTQYF
TRBV25-1	many	TRBJ2-7	TRBD1	TGTGCCAGCAGCCCCGGGACAGGGTACGAGCAGTACTTC	CASSPGTGYEQYF
TRBV5-1	few	TRBJ2-3	.	TGCGCCAGCAGCTTTGAGGTGGCAGATACGCAGTATTTT	CASSFEVADTQYF
TRBV5-1	few	TRBJ2-1	TRBD2	TGCGCCAGCAGCTTGTGGTCTAGCGGTCCGAATGAGCAGTTCTTC	CASSLWSSGPNEQFF
TRBV29-1	few	TRBJ2-7	.	TGCAGCGTTGAAGAGCCCCGACAGGCTTCCTACGAGCAGTACTTC	CSVEEPRQASYEQYF
TRBV5-6	few	TRBJ2-3	TRBD2	TGTGCCAGCAGCATTAGCGGGGGGGGCACAGATACGCAGTATTTT	CASSISGGGTDTQYF
TRBV10-2	.	TRBJ2-5	.	TGCGCCAGCGGTTGGAAAGGGTTGGAGACCCAGTACTTC	CASGWKGLETQYF
TRBV4-2	.	TRBJ1-3	.	TGTGCCAGCAGCCAAGATATTGGGTCCTCTGGAAACACCATATATTTT	CASSQDIGSSGNTIYF
TRBV7-2	few	TRBJ2-5	.	TGTGCCAGCAGCTCAGACAGCTTTGAAGAGACCCAGTACTTC	CASSSDSFEETQYF
TRBV7-9	few	TRBJ1-3	TRBD1	TGTGCCAGCAGCGCGGGACAGGGTTGGAACACCATATATTTT	CASSAGQGWNTIYF
TRBV4-1	few	TRBJ2-5	.	TGCGCCAGCAGCCAAGCGAATTTATTCAGGGTAGGAATGGAGACCCAGTACTTC	CASSQANLFRVGMETQYF
TRBV5-1	few	TRBJ2-1	.	TGCGCCAGCAGGATGAGGGAGGACGGTGAGCAGTTCTTC	CASRMREDGEQFF
TRBV7-2	.	TRBJ2-3	.	TGTGCCAGCAGCCCTTCGGGTTCTCTTCGGGATACGCAGTATTTT	CASSPSGSLRDTQYF
TRBV7-2	.	TRBJ2-7	.	TGTGCCAGCAGCTTCTCGTTCGGGACACCGTACGAGCAGTACTTC	CASSFSFGTPYEQYF
TRBV12-3/TRBV12-4	.	TRBJ1-2	.	TGTGCCAGCAGCCCAGGGGAAGCTAACTATGGCTACACCTTC	CASSPGEANYGYTF
TRBV7-6	.	TRBJ1-2	.	TGTGCCAGCAGCTTAGGTTCGCGACACAGCTATGGCTACACCTTC	CASSLGSRHSYGYTF
TRBV2	.	TRBJ1-6	TRBD1	TGTGCCAGCACCCGGGACAGCCTCAATTCACCCCTCCACTTT	CASTRDSLNSPLHF
TRBV5-1	.	TRBJ2-7	.	TGCGCCAGCAGCTTGGATTGGGCTTACTACGAGCAGTACTTC	CASSLDWAYYEQYF
TRBV12-3/TRBV12-4	many	TRBJ2-3	.	TGTGCCAGCAGTTTATCGAGGGCTGGCACAGATACGCAGTATTTT	CASSLSRAGTDTQYF
TRBV4-3	few	TRBJ2-6	.	TGCGCCAGCAGCCAAGATGTCGTAGGTTCCTCTGGGGCCAACGTCCTGACTTTC	CASSQDVVGSSGANVLTF
TRBV12-5	few	TRBJ2-5	.	TGTGCTAGTGGTCTGCCCAAAGAGACCCAGTACTTC	CASGLPKETQYF
TRBV5-1	.	TRBJ2-5	.	TGCGCCAGCAGCTTGCTTAGGGGGAGCCAAGAGACCCAGTACTTC	CASSLLRGSQETQYF
TRBV5-1	.	TRBJ2-3	.	TGCGCCAGCAGCTTGGAATTATCTAGCACAGATACGCAGTATTTT	CASSLELSSTDTQYF
TRBV6-1	.	TRBJ2-3	.	TGTGCCAGCGTCTTAAATACGCAGTATTTT	CASVLNTQYF
TRBV6-5	.	TRBJ2-5	TRBD1	TGTGCCAGCATTAACAGGGGGACCCTCCAAGAGACCCAGTACTTC	CASINRGTLQETQYF
TRBV18	.	TRBJ2-7	TRBD1	TGTGCCAGCTCTCGTCCCGGGACAGGGAACTACGAGCAGTACTTC	CASSRPGTGNYEQYF
TRBV3-1	.	TRBJ1-2	.	TGTGCCAGCAGCGTCACACCGGGACAACGGGTGTATGGCTACACCTTC	CASSVTPGQRVYGYTF
TRBV20-1	.	TRBJ2-5	TRBD2	TGCAGTGCTAGATCCGGGACTAGCCAAGAGACCCAGTACTTC	CSARSGTSQETQYF
TRBV6-2/TRBV6-3	.	TRBJ2-1	TRBD2	TGTGCCAGCAGTTCGGGACTAGCGGGAGGGTTAGGGACTTGGGATGAGCAGTTCTTC	CASSSGLAGGLGTWDEQFF
TRBV20-1	.	TRBJ2-3	TRBD2	TGCAGTGCTAGGACCGGCGGGGGGAGGACAGATACGCAGTATTTT	CSARTGGGRTDTQYF
TRBV20-1	.	TRBJ2-3	.	TGCAGTGCTAGAGGGATACAGAGAGGGGTCCAGGCAGATACGCAGTATTTT	CSARGIQRGVQADTQYF
TRBV7-3	few	TRBJ1-2	.	TGTGCCAGCAGCTTAAAGGGTGGAGGGAATGATGGCTACACCTTC	CASSLKGGGNDGYTF
TRBV12-3/TRBV12-4	few	TRBJ1-5	TRBD1	TGTGCCAGCAGTATGGGACAGGGCTGGCAGCCCCAGCATTTT	CASSMGQGWQPQHF
TRBV11-2	.	TRBJ1-2	TRBD1	TGTGCCAGCAGCAACAGGGGGCTCCGAGGCTACACCTTC	CASSNRGLRGYTF
TRBV5-1	few	TRBJ1-1	.	TGCGCCAGCAGCTTCGGACAAGAAGCTTTCTTT	CASSFGQEAFF
TRBV5-5	.	TRBJ2-1	.	TGTGCCAGCAGCCATAGCGCGAGCTCCTACAATGAGCAGTTCTTC	CASSHSASSYNEQFF
TRBV5-6	few	TRBJ1-1	.	TGTGCCAGCAGCTTGGGATCCCAAGTTGAAGCTTTCTTT	CASSLGSQVEAFF
TRBV7-9	.	TRBJ2-1	.	TGTGCCAGCAGCCCCAGAAGGGACGGCTACAATGAGCAGTTCTTC	CASSPRRDGYNEQFF
TRBV12-3/TRBV12-4	many	TRBJ2-1	TRBD1	TGTGCCAGCAGTTTAGCGCGAGGACAGGGTTTAGGCTACAATGAGCAGTTCTTC	CASSLARGQGLGYNEQFF